The 30 T cell receptor beta chains presented below share a single source sample, sequenced in a study of shared clonotypes between healthy human individuals. Method: immunoSEQ multiplex PCR; TCRdb's copy keeps in-frame clones and lacks some. There are millions of clones in the sample; 90% to 95% occur only once, and roughly 0.36% lies in the top ten. Sequenced input: naive CD4+ T cells from PBMCs. Subset indicated: CD45RA+ positively selected. These receptor sequences come from a man aged 18 to 29 in good health. Some clones in this sample may be carry-over from other donors' samples.

This clone was detected once. The chain has TRBV5-4 and TRBJ2-1; D may be TRBD2 (6 bases). This CDR3 has 14 residues. Looked up from germline, CDR1 is SGHNT and CDR2 is YYREEE (reference sequence). The V gene lost 5 bases and the J gene lost 3 bases, with 12 bases spanning the gap. Written as DNA, the CDR3 is TGTGCCAGCAGGGGGGGACTTGTCTACAATGAGCAGTTCTTC. Its protein product is CASRGGLVYNEQFF. Supplemented by reference TRBV5-4 and TRBJ2-1, the full variable domain reads ETGVTQSPTHLIKTRGQQVTLRCSSQSGHNTVSWYQQALGQGPQFIFQYYREEENGRGNFPPRFSGLQFPNYSSELNVNALELDDSALYLCASRGGLVYNEQFFGPGTRLTVL.

The genes are TRBV11-2 and TRBJ2-1; 12 positions agree with TRBD2. Per germline, CDR1 SGHAT and CDR2 FQNNGV. The CDR3 is made up of 15 amino acids. V lost 4 bases, J lost 5 bases, and 3 bases stayed unmatched. CDR3 region: CASSYRLAGDNEQFF. The CDR3 DNA reads TGTGCCAGCAGCTACAGACTAGCGGGAGACAATGAGCAGTTCTTC.

The chain uses TRBV25-1 and TRBJ2-1, with D possibly being TRBD1 (5 bases). Trimming removed 7 bases from V and 7 bases from J, with 8 bases in between. The CDR3 totals 11 residues. Germline CDR1 reads MGHDK; CDR2 reads SYGVNS. For the CDR3, the DNA is TGTGCCAGCACAAGGGGAAATGAGCAGTTCTTC. Protein product: CASTRGNEQFF.

The chain combines TRBV2 with TRBJ2-7; TRBD2 agrees at 7 bases. Germline V lookup: CDR1 SNHLY, CDR2 FYNNEI. J was trimmed by 5 bases and V by 6 bases; bases with no gene match: 13. This CDR3 comprises 15 residues. The CDR3 DNA follows: TGTGCCAGCAGCCTTGAGCGGGCTAGCGGTCACGAGCAGTACTTC. This translates into CASSLERASGHEQYF.

The chain carries TRBV28 and TRBJ2-1, with 10 nucleotides matching TRBD2. Germline CDR1 and CDR2: MDHEN and SYDVKM. The CDR3 extends over 18 amino acids. V was clipped by 11 bases and J by 2 bases; unmatched bases: 18. CDR3 DNA: TGTGCCGGGACCTCTCTAGCGGGAGCTCCCGGAGCCTACAATGAGCAGTTCTTC. It codes for CAGTSLAGAPGAYNEQFF. Filled out from reference TRBV28 and TRBJ2-1, the complete variable domain reads DVKVTQSSRYLVKRTGEKVFLECVQDMDHENMFWYRQDPGLGLRLIYFSYDVKMKEKGDIPEGYSVSREKKERFSLILESASTNQTSMYLCAGTSLAGAPGAYNEQFFGPGTRLTVL.

In its sample, this clone was seen once. This chain joins TRBV9 and TRBJ2-2; D is unresolved. CDR1 is SGDLS and CDR2 is YYNGEE in the germline V gene. The CDR3 runs to 17 residues. Between the trimmed V and J ends, which lost 0 bases and 0 bases, there was a span of 12 bases. The CDR3 bases are TGTGCCAGCAGCGTAGCAGGTGATCCCGCGAACACCGGGGAGCTGTTTTTT. It specifies CASSVAGDPANTGELFF.

J is TRBJ2-7 and V is TRBV30, with TRBD1 matching over 10 bases. The junction had 9 bases not matched to a gene; V was cut back by 8 bases and J by 5 bases. The length of the CDR3 is 13 residues. Germline loops: CDR1 GTSNPN, CDR2 SVGIG (reference sequence). This chain's CDR3 is CAGTRDRGHEQYF. In nucleotides, the CDR3 is TGTGCCGGGACCCGGGACAGGGGCCACGAGCAGTACTTC. Filled out from reference TRBV30 and TRBJ2-7, the complete variable domain reads SQTIHQWPATLVQPVGSPLSLECTVEGTSNPNLYWYRQAAGRGLQLLFYSVGIGQISSEVPQNLSASRPQDRQFILSSKKLLLSDSGFYLCAGTRDRGHEQYFGPGTRLTVT.

V and J are TRBV5-6 and TRBJ2-5; no reliable D call. V was trimmed by 4 bases and J by 7 bases, leaving 11 bases between them. The CDR3 loop spans 12 amino acids. The V gene's germline CDR1 is SGHDT and CDR2 YYEEEE. Written as DNA, the CDR3 is TGTGCCAGCAGCGATCGACCTGGGACCCAGTACTTC. This codes for CASSDRPGTQYF.

The V and J genes are TRBV5-1 and TRBJ1-1, with unresolved D. Germline V CDR1 and CDR2: SGHRS, YFSETQ. Trimming removed 2 bases at V and 1 base at J, with 9 bases between. The CDR3 length is 14 residues. The DNA for the CDR3 is TGCGCCAGCAGCTTCCACCCTGCGAACACTGAAGCTTTCTTT. It is translated as CASSFHPANTEAFF. Using reference TRBV5-1 and TRBJ1-1 for the parts outside the CDR3, the full variable domain is KAGVTQTPRYLIKTRGQQVTLSCSPISGHRSVSWYQQTPGQGLQFLFEYFSETQRNKGNFPGRFSGRQFSNSRSEMNVSTLELGDSALYLCASSFHPANTEAFFGQGTRLTVV.

The gene calls are TRBV27 and TRBJ2-6; 7 bases fit TRBD1. Per the germline V gene, CDR1 is MNHEY and CDR2 is SMNVEV (reference sequence). The ends lost 5 bases at V and 3 bases at J; junction bases unmatched: 7. This CDR3 has 16 amino acids. In DNA form, the CDR3 reads TGTGCCAGCAGTCCGATACAGGGGAGTGGGGCCAACGTCCTGACTTTC. Translation: CASSPIQGSGANVLTF.

This chain links TRBV13 with TRBJ2-5; possible D gene TRBD1, 6 bases. The V gene's germline CDR1 is PRHDT and CDR2 FYEKMQ (reference sequence). V was clipped by 3 bases and J by 5 bases, with 13 bases between them. The length of the CDR3 is 14 residues. The CDR3 DNA reads as TGTGCCAGCAGCTTTTTGGGGGCCCGGGAGACCCAGTACTTC. This translates into CASSFLGARETQYF.

This clone was observed once. V and J are TRBV6-6 and TRBJ1-3; 7 bases align to TRBD1. This CDR3 is built from 14 residues. CDR1 and CDR2 from the germline V gene are MNHNY and SVGAGI (reference sequence). Losses at the gene ends were 5 bases for V and 1 base for J; bases not matched to a gene: 2. The CDR3 region is CASSGQVSGNTIYF. CDR3 nucleotides: TGTGCCAGCAGTGGACAGGTGTCTGGAAACACCATATATTTT.

The rearrangement uses TRBV28 and TRBJ2-1; weak D call: TRBD2 (6 bases). V dropped 1 base and J dropped 10 bases, with 8 bases sitting between them. Germline CDR1 reads MDHEN; CDR2 reads SYDVKM. The CDR3 contains 12 residues. The DNA for the CDR3 is TGTGCCAGCAGTTTATTGGAGGGGGAGCAGTTCTTC. Translated: CASSLLEGEQFF.

The rearrangement uses TRBV30 and TRBJ1-2; D is undetermined. V was pared by 3 bases and J by 8 bases, with 7 bases between. This CDR3 is 10 amino acids long. The germline CDR1 and CDR2 sequences are GTSNPN and SVGIG (reference sequence). CDR3 residues: CAWRKDGYTF. CDR3 bases: TGTGCCTGGAGGAAGGACGGCTACACCTTC.

The chain uses TRBV19 and TRBJ1-4; 7 bases line up with TRBD1. Germline V gene data show CDR1 as LNHDA and CDR2 as SQIVND (reference sequence). The junction had 5 bases not matched to a gene; V was cut back by 5 bases and J by 8 bases. CDR3 length equals 13 residues. For the CDR3, the DNA is TGTGCCAGTAGTCCGCGGACAGGCGAAAAACTGTTTTTT. It yields the protein CASSPRTGEKLFF.

V and J are TRBV11-2 and TRBJ2-1; tentatively, D is TRBD1 or TRBD2 (6 bases each). CDR1 and CDR2 (germline): SGHAT, FQNNGV. Trimming shortened V by 2 bases and J by 3 bases, and 20 bases separated the two germline ends. The CDR3 consists of 18 residues. CDR3 protein: CASSLLNSGGGIYNEQFF. CDR3 nucleotides: TGTGCCAGCAGCTTACTTAATAGCGGAGGGGGGATCTACAATGAGCAGTTCTTC.

This clone was seen only once. The chain carries TRBV19 and TRBJ2-7; the match to TRBD1 covers 9 bases. The CDR3 has 15 amino acids. With 4 bases clipped from V and 3 bases from J, the junction kept 7 bases outside the gene matches. Germline V gives CDR1 LNHDA, CDR2 SQIVND (reference sequence). The CDR3 here is CASSKQGAQYYEQYF. CDR3 DNA sequence: TGTGCCAGTAGTAAACAGGGGGCCCAATACTACGAGCAGTACTTC.

The chain recombines TRBV18 with TRBJ1-3, with 7 bases lining up with TRBD1. In germline, CDR1 is KGHSH, CDR2 LQKENI. The CDR3 loop spans 17 amino acids. V shed 4 bases and J 0 bases; nucleotides not matched to a gene: 9. This chain's CDR3 is CASSLGQASNSGNTIYF. CDR3 coding DNA: TGTGCCAGCTCACTCGGACAGGCCTCGAACTCTGGAAACACCATATATTTT. The full variable domain, in which reference TRBV18 and TRBJ1-3 provide the parts outside the CDR3, is NAGVMQNPRHLVRRRGQEARLRCSPMKGHSHVYWYRQLPEEGLKFMVYLQKENIIDESGMPKERFSAEFPKEGPSILRIQQVVRGDSAAYFCASSLGQASNSGNTIYFGEGSWLTVV.

The chain joins TRBV19 to TRBJ2-1; 7 bases fit TRBD2. This CDR3 is built from 14 residues. Unmatched junction bases numbered 8, after V lost 8 bases and J lost 4 bases. The germline CDR1 and CDR2 sequences are LNHDA and SQIVND (reference sequence). The CDR3 here is CASALGGGYNEQFF. CDR3 DNA: TGTGCCAGTGCTCTTGGGGGGGGATACAATGAGCAGTTCTTC.

As to this clone: At the DNA level, this CDR3 is encoded by other sequences in the same sample as well. The V and J genes are TRBV5-4 and TRBJ1-5; D gene ambiguous. This CDR3 has 13 amino acids. The germline V gene encodes CDR1 SGHNT and CDR2 YYREEE (reference sequence). Trimming cost V 0 bases and J 4 bases, with 5 bases left between them. The CDR3 spells CASSLAPNQPQHF. CDR3 sequence (DNA): TGTGCCAGCAGCTTGGCCCCTAATCAGCCCCAGCATTTT.

This clone was seen a few times. The rearrangement uses TRBV19 and TRBJ1-1; D is undetermined. Trimming shortened V by 5 bases and J by 0 bases, and 7 bases separated the two germline ends. The CDR3 loop spans 13 amino acids. From germline, CDR1 is LNHDA and CDR2 SQIVND (reference sequence). CDR3 residues: CASSFSLNTEAFF. CDR3 DNA: TGTGCCAGTAGTTTCAGTCTGAACACTGAAGCTTTCTTT.

V gene TRBV30 combines with J gene TRBJ1-5; no reliable D call. V was trimmed by 0 bases and J by 7 bases, leaving 13 bases between them. CDR3 length: 14 residues. Germline V gene sequence: CDR1 GTSNPN, CDR2 SVGIG (reference sequence). The CDR3 reads CAWSVGGSGQPQHF. As DNA, the CDR3 is TGTGCCTGGAGTGTAGGCGGGTCGGGCCAGCCCCAGCATTTT.

The chain employs TRBV6-5 and TRBJ2-7; D remains ambiguous. The CDR3 sequence is 12 residues long. Germline assignment: CDR1 MNHEY and CDR2 SVGAGI. V gave up 8 bases and J gave up 6 bases, with 14 bases separating them. In nucleotides, the CDR3 is TGTGCCAGCGGGGAACCCCACCGCGAGCAGTACTTC. Protein: CASGEPHREQYF.

The rearrangement links TRBV7-2 to TRBJ2-7; 9 nucleotides match TRBD2. In germline, CDR1 is SGHTA, CDR2 FQGNSA. Trimming took 6 bases from V and 2 from J; bases not matched to a gene: 8. The CDR3 totals 15 residues. CDR3 DNA: TGTGCCAGCAGTGGGGCTAGCGGGATCCCCTACGAGCAGTACTTC. Translation: CASSGASGIPYEQYF.

This clone was found once. This sequence joins TRBV29-1 and TRBJ1-1; D gene unclear. The CDR3 has 15 amino acids. Trimming cost V 0 bases and J 1 base, with 12 bases left between them. Germline CDR1 reads SQVTM; CDR2 reads ANQGSEA. The chain's CDR3 is CSVEDWLQKNTEAFF. The CDR3 DNA is TGCAGCGTTGAAGATTGGTTACAGAAGAACACTGAAGCTTTCTTT. Full variable domain (outside the CDR3, taken from reference TRBV29-1 and TRBJ1-1): SAVISQKPSRDICQRGTSLTIQCQVDSQVTMMFWYRQQPGQSLTLIATANQGSEATYESGFVIDKFPISRPNLTFSTLTVSNMSPEDSSIYLCSVEDWLQKNTEAFFGQGTRLTVV.

This clone has a single count. This chain uses TRBV7-3 with TRBJ2-7; possibly TRBD1 for D (6 bases). Deletions cut 5 bases from V and 4 bases from J, with 15 bases between. The CDR3 sequence is 14 residues long. CDR1 and CDR2 from the germline V gene are SGHTA and FQGTGA. CDR3 sequence: CASSPQGPSYEQYF. In DNA, the CDR3 is TGTGCCAGCAGCCCCCAGGGGCCATCTTACGAGCAGTACTTC. Full variable domain (remainder filled in from reference TRBV7-3 and TRBJ2-7): GAGVSQTPSNKVTEKGKYVELRCDPISGHTALYWYRQSLGQGPEFLIYFQGTGAADDSGLPNDRFFAVRPEGSVSTLKIQRTERGDSAVYLCASSPQGPSYEQYFGPGTRLTVT.

This chain uses TRBV18 with TRBJ2-7; D might be TRBD1 or TRBD2, each matching 6 bases. In germline, CDR1 is KGHSH, CDR2 LQKENI. V lost 2 bases to trimming and J lost 1 base, with 15 bases between them. This CDR3 contains 16 residues. CDR3 sequence: CASSPDGGGGSYEQYF. DNA for the CDR3: TGTGCCAGCTCACCAGACGGGGGCGGTGGTTCCTACGAGCAGTACTTC.

The chain uses TRBV28 and TRBJ2-1; D uncertain. Germline-derived CDR1 and CDR2 are MDHEN and SYDVKM. Trimming left V 8 bases short and J 0 bases short, with 14 bases between. This CDR3 contains 15 residues. CDR3 sequence reads: CASASRYGSYNEQFF. In DNA, the CDR3 is TGTGCCAGCGCGTCACGATATGGCTCCTACAATGAGCAGTTCTTC.

The chain links TRBV28 to TRBJ2-7; TRBD1 might be the D (6 bases). Germline CDR1 reads MDHEN; CDR2 reads SYDVKM. The CDR3 runs to 12 residues. Trimming left V 7 bases short and J 10 bases short, with 17 bases between. The CDR3 reads CASKIGRGGQYF. The CDR3 nucleotides are TGTGCCAGCAAAATAGGCAGGGGTGGTCAGTACTTC.

The chain couples TRBV5-6 to TRBJ2-7; TRBD1 might be the D (6 bases). The V and J ends lost 1 base and 4 bases respectively, with 9 bases between them. The CDR3 covers 13 residues. Per germline, CDR1 SGHDT and CDR2 YYEEEE. The DNA for the CDR3 is TGTGCCAGCAGCTTGTCCCAGGGGTACGAGCAGTACTTC. This gives the protein CASSLSQGYEQYF.